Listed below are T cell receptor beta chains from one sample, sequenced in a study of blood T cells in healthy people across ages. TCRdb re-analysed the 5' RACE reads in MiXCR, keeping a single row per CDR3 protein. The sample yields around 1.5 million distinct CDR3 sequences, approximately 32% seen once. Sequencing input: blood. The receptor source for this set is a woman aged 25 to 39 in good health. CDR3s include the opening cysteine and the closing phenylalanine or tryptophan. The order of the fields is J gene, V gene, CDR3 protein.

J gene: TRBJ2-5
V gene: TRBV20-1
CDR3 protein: CSARVGTGVLETQYF

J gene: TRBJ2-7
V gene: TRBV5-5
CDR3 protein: CASSLRFTTYEQYF

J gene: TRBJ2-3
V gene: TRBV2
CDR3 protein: CASSTNKIPGAYDPGQYF

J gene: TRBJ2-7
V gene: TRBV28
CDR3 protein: CASSWGTGVEQYF

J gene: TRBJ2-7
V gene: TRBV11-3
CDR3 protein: CASSLQGPSYEQYF

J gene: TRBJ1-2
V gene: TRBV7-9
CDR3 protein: CASSHLNYGYTF

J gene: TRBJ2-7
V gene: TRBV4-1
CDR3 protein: CASSPTRTSGSTPSYEQYF

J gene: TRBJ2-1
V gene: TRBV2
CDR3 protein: CASSEEGPRRGFF

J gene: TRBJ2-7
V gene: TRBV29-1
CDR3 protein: CSVEERVPYEQYF

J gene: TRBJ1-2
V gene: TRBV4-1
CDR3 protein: CASSQEKPGGWDSYTF

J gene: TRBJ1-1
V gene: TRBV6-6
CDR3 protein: CASRAYPQMNTEAFF

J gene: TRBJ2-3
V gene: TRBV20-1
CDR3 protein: CSARWVRTDTQYF

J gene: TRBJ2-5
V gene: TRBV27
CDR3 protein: CASSALTSGTETQYF

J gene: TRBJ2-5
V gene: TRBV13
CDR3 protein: CASSTGQREETQYF

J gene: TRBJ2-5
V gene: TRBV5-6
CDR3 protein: CASSLVTGGPETQYF

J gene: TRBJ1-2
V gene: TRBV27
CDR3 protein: CASSLRATVWNYGYTF

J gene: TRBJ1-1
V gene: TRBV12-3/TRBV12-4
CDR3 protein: CASRSPAGTGEAFF

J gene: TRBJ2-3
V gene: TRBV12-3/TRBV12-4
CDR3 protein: CASSRGPTPGDTQYF

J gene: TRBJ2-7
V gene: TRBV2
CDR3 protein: CASEATGFYEQYF

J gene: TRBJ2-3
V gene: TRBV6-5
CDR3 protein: CASSYLPSNWADAQYF

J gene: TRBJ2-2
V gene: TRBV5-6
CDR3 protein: CASSFWGAFAGELFF

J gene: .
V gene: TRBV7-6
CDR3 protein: CASSSGPWTGGHIQYF

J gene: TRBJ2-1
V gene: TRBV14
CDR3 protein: CASSHTSVYNEQFF

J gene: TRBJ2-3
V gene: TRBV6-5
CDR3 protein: CASSYNSGGGDTQYF

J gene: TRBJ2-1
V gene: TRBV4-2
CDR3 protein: CASSQGLGRGGPVSYNEQIF

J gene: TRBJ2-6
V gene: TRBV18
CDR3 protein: CASSQVNGANVLTF

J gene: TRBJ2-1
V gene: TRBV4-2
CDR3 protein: CASSQDSYTHNEQFF

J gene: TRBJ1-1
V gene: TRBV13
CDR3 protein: CASTHGGNTEAFF

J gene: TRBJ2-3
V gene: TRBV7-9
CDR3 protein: CATTGTGDVTQYF

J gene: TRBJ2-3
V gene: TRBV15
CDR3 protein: CATSLAGRADTQYF

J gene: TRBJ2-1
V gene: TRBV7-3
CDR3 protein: CASSLTVGGDQRFF

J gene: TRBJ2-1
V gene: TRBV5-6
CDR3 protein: CASSPAIRMSSYNEQFF

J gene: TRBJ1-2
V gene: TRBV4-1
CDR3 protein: CASSLRSTGVGYTF

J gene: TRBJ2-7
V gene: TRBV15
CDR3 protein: CASSSSSPGYEQYF

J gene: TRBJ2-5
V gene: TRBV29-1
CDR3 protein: CSARAVVVGETQYF

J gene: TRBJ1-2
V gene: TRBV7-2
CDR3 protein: CASSLRDTSYGYTF

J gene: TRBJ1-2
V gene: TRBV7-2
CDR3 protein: CASSLGSTGGRGYGYTF

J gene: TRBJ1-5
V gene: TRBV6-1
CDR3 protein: CASSRDRPDFGNQPQHF

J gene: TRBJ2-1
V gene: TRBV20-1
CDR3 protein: CSARDSLRSGSWGNEQFF

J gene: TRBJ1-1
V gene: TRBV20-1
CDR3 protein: CSARLGTGYTEAFF

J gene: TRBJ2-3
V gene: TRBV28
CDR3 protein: CASKGVMDTQYF

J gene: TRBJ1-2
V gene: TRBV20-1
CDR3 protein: CSARMGDYGYTF

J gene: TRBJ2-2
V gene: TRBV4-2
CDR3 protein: CASSQDGSATTGELFF

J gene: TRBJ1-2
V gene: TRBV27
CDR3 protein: CASSFATGEYYGYTF

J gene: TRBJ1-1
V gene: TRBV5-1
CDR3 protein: CASSFDRGAEAFF

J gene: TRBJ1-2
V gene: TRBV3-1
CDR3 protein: CASGQGFRTGANYGYTF

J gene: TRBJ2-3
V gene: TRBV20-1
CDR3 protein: CSAKGLLSADTQYF

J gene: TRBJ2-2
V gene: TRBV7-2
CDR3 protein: CASSQRPRRPGELFF

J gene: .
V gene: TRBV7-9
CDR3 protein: CAGSPFPDKEETQYF

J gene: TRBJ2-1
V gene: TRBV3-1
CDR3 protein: CASSQDPEYNEQFF

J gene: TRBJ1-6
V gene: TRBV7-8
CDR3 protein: CASSLVDSSYNSPLHF